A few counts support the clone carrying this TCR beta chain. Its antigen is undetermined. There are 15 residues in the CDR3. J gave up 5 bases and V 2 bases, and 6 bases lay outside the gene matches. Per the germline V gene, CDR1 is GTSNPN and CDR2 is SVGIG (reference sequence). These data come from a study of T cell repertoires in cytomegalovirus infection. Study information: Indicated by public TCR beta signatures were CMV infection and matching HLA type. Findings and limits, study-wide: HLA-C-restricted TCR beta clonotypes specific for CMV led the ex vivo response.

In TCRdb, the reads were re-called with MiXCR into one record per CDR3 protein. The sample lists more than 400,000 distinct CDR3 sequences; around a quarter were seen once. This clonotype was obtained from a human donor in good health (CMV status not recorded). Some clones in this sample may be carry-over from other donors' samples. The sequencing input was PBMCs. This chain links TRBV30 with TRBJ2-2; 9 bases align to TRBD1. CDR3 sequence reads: CAWSYRDRVTGELFF. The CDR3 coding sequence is TGTGCCTGGAGTTACCGGGACAGGGTGACCGGGGAGCTGTTTTTT.